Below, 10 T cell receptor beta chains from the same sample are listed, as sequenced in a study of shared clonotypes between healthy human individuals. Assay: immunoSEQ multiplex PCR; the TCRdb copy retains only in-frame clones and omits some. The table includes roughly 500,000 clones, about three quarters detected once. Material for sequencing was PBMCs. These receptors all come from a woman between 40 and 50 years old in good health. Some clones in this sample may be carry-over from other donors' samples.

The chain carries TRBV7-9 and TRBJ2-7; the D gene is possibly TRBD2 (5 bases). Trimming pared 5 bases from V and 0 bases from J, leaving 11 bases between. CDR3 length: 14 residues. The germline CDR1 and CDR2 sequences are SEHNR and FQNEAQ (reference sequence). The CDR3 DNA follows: TGTGCCAGCAGCGAGGGTTCGTCCTCCTACGAGCAGTACTTC. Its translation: CASSEGSSSYEQYF.

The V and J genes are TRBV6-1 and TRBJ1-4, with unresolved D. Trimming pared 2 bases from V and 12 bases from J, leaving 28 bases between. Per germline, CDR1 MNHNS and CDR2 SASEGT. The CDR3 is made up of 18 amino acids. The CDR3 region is CASSELGGTPGSFVELFF. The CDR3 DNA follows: TGTGCCAGCAGTGAACTTGGAGGCACTCCAGGATCTTTCGTGGAACTGTTTTTT.

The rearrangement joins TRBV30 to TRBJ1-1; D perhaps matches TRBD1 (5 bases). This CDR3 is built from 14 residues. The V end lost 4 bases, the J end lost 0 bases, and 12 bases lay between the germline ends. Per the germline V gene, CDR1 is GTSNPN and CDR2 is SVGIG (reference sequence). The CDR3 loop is CAWTRDGMNTEAFF. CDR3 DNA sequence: TGTGCCTGGACAAGGGACGGAATGAACACTGAAGCTTTCTTT.

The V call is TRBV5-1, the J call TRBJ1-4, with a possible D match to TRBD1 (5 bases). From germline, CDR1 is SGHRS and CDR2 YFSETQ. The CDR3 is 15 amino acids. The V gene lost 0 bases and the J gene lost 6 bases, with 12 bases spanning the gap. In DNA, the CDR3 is TGCGCCAGCAGCTTGGTTGGACGGGGGGATGAAAAACTGTTTTTT. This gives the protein CASSLVGRGDEKLFF.

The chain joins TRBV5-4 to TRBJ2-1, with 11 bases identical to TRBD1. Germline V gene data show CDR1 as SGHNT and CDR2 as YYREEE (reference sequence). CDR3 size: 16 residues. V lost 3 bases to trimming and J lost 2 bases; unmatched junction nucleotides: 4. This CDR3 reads CASSWDRGATYNEQFF. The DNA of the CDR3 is TGTGCCAGCAGCTGGGACAGGGGGGCCACCTACAATGAGCAGTTCTTC.

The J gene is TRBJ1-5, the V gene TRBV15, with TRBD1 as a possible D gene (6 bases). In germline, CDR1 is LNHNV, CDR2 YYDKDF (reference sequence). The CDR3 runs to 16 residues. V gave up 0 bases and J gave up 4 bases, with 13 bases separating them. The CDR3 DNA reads TGTGCCACCAGCAGAGATATGGGGGCAGGGAATCAGCCCCAGCATTTT. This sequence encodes CATSRDMGAGNQPQHF.

The CDR3 bases are TGTGCCAGCAGCGGCGGGATTAGCGGAGCCCAAGAGACCCAGTACTTC. Protein: CASSGGISGAQETQYF. The chain carries TRBV28 and TRBJ2-5; a weak D match, TRBD2 (6 bases). The germline gives CDR1 MDHEN, CDR2 SYDVKM. Between the trimmed V and J ends, which lost 6 bases and 1 base, there was a span of 18 bases. The CDR3 contains 16 residues.

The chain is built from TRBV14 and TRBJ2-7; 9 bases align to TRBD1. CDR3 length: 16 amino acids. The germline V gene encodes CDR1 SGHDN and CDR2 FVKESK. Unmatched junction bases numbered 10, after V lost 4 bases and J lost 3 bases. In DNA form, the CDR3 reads TGTGCCAGCAGCCGTACCGGGGACAGGGTGGTCTACGAGCAGTACTTC. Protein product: CASSRTGDRVVYEQYF.

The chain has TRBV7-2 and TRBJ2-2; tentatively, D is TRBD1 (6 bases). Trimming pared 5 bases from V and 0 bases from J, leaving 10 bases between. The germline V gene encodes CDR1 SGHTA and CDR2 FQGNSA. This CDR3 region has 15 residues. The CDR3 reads CASSLTGPNTGELFF. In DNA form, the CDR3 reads TGTGCCAGCAGCCTGACAGGACCGAACACCGGGGAGCTGTTTTTT. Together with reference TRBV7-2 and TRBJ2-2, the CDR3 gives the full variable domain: GAGVSQSPSNKVTEKGKDVELRCDPISGHTALYWYRQSLGQGLEFLIYFQGNSAPDKSGLPSDRFSAERTGGSVSTLTIQRTQQEDSAVYLCASSLTGPNTGELFFGEGSRLTVL.

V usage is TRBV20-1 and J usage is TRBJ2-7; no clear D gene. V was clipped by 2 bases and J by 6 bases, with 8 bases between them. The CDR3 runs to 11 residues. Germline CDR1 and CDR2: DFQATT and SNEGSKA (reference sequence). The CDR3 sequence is CSARYVREQYF. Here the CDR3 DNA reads TGCAGTGCTAGATACGTTCGCGAGCAGTACTTC.